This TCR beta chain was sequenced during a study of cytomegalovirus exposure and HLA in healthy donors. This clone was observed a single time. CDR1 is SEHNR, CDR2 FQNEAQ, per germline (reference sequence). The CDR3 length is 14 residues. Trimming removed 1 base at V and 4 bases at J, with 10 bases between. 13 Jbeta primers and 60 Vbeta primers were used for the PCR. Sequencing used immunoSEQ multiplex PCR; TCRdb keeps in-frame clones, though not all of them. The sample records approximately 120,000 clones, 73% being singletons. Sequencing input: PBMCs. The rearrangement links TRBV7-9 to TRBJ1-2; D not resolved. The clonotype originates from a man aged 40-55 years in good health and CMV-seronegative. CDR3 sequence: CASSLVANSYGYTF. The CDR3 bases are TGTGCCAGCAGCTTAGTAGCCAATAGCTATGGCTACACCTTC.